Reported below is one TCR beta chain. This clonotype was found a few times. It has no known antigen specificity. No quality values exist for individual bases; no much larger clone is one base distant. The library was made by 5' RACE. Data came from a NextSeq 500. The TCR library protocol attached a unique molecular identifier to each TCR cDNA molecule to allow correction of PCR and sequencing errors. For the original study's pipeline: Decombinator tools were used for TCR identification, UMI-based error correction and CDR3 extraction. TCRs above a frequency of 2 per 1,000, corresponding to the top 1% of the tumor frequency distribution, were defined as expanded. Expanded tumor TCRs were classed as regional if statistically deemed absent (corrected P<0.05) from at least one tumor region, otherwise ubiquitous. Renyi diversity was computed with the R vegan package after each repertoire had been subsampled 100 times to 5,000 TCRs. To build CDR3 similarity networks, amino acid triplet string-kernel similarity was used, and CDR3s were connected when their pairwise similarity was above 0.82. TCRdb passed the public sequencing reads through fastp at Q25 and MiXCR, retaining productive beta sequences. Entries that share a CDR3 protein sequence are merged under the most common genes and DNA. These V and J calls originate from TCRdb's pipeline instead of the authors' own analysis. The sample has 8,500 to 13,000 distinct CDR3 sequences on record, over 9.5% of them singletons. Jointly, the top ten make up roughly 40% of the sample.

Taken with the paper, the label for time point translates to: sample taken at primary tumor resection. Samples were obtained from 70 to 85 patients with early-stage, untreated non-small cell lung cancer from the lung TRACERx cohort. Without any cell sorting, TCR sequencing was performed on whole RNA extracted either from tumor and nontumor lung tissue or from cryopreserved PBMC samples. Patients were selected for TCR sequencing only if sufficient RNA was available from at least two tumor regions. Tumor and adjacent nontumor lung specimens were reviewed by a lung pathologist before selection. The sample belongs to a study of spatial heterogeneity in lung cancer (dated by TCRdb to 2018 to 2020). A note on the overall study: Beta-chain transcripts were consistently detected in greater numbers than alpha-chain transcripts, which likely reflects a higher abundance of beta-chain transcripts. In the raw uncorrected reads, each unique combination of TCR and UMI appeared more than ten times on average. At surgery, both alpha and beta chains were TCR-sequenced in under 250 tumor regions, fewer than 85 matched nontumor lung samples and a few dozen PBMC samples. Nonsynonymous mutation counts, determined by whole-exome sequencing of tumor tissue, were related to TCR repertoire features. TCR transcript counts in tumor regions correlated strongly with a T cell transcriptional module score from matched bulk RNA-seq. The study quantitatively compared TCR alpha and beta repertoires across multiple tumor regions, matched nontumor lung and blood in non-small cell lung cancer.

General conclusions and limits of the study: Counts of ubiquitous and regional expanded TCRs were found to correlate with counts of ubiquitous and regional nonsynonymous mutations, respectively. Confirming at a functional level the hypothesis that regional TCRs recognize regional mutations was considered to require additional single-cell paired TCR alpha and beta sequencing. The number of expanded intratumoral alpha and beta TCRs correlated with the tumor nonsynonymous mutation count. TCR-seq coverage of tumor T cells was estimated at only around 7% for alpha chains and around 13% for beta chains.

V lost 3 bases and J lost 2 bases; the stretch between them is 14 bases long. The germline V gene yields ENHRY for CDR1 and SYGVKD for CDR2. The CDR3 goes from the cysteine to the phenylalanine over 15 residues. Only the CDR3 portion is preserved as DNA: 45 bases, with reading frame beginning at the first base. The rearranged chain carries TRBV10-3 and TRBJ2-7; D gene: possibly TRBD2, on 6 matching bases. Sequenced material: lung tumor tissue, taken at surgery. The source is a male donor with early-stage non-small cell lung cancer. The bases read TGTGCCATCAGTGATGCCGGGACTGTGGCCTACGAGCAGTACTTC. It translates to CAISDAGTVAYEQYF.